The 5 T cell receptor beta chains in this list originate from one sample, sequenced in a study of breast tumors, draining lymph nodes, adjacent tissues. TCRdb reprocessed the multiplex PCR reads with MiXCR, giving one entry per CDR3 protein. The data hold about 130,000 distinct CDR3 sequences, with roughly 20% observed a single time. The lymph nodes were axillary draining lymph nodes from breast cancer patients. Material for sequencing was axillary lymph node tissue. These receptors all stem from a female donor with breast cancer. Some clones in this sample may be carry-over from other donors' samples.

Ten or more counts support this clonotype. The CDR3 sequence: CASSLEGTSIQQFF. For the CDR3, the DNA is TGTGCCAGCAGTTTAGAGGGGACTAGCATCCAGCAGTTCTTC. The V call is TRBV12-3 or TRBV12-4, the J call TRBJ2-1; the match to TRBD2 covers 9 bases. After removal of 1 base from V and 11 bases from J, the junction contained 6 bases not matched to a gene. The CDR3 length is 14 residues.

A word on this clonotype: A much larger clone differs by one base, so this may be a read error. The CDR3 bases are TGTGCCAGCAGCTTGGGACTAGCGTTATACAATGAGCAGCTCTTC. Translation gives CASSLGLALYNEQLF. The V gene is TRBV5-5, the J gene TRBJ2-1; 8 positions agree with TRBD2. The CDR3 has 15 residues. Germline lookup yields CDR1 SGHKS and CDR2 YYEKEE (reference sequence).

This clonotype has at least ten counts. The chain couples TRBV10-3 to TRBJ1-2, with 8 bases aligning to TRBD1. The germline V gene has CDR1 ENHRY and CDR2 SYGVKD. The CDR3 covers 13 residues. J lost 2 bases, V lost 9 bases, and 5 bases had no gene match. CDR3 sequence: CAIQGQGNYGYTF. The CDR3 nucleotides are TGTGCCATTCAAGGACAGGGCAACTATGGCTACACCTTC.

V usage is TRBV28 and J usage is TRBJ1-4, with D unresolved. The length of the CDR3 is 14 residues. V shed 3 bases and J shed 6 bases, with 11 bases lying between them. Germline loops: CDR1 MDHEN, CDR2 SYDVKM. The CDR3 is CASSFLNSYEKLFF. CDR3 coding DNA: TGTGCCAGCAGTTTCCTGAATAGCTATGAAAAACTGTTTTTT.

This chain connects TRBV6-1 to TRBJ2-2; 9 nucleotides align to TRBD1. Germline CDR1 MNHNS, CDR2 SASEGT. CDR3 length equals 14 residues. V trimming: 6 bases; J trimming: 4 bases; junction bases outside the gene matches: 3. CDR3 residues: CASSQTGGTGELFF. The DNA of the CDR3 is TGTGCCAGCAGCCAGACAGGGGGCACCGGGGAGCTGTTTTTT.